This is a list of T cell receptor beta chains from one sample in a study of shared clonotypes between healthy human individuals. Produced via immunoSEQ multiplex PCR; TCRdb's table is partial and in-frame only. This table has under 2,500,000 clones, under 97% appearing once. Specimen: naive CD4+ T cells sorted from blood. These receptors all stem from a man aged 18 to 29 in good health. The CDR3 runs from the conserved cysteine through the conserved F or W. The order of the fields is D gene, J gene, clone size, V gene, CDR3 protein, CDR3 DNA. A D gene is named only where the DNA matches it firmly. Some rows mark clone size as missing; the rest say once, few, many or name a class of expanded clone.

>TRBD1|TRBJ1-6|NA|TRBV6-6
CASQTGVPNSPLHF
TGTGCCAGCCAAACAGGGGTGCCCAATTCACCCCTCCACTTT
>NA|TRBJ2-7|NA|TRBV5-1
CASSGGGSSLYEQYF
TGCGCCAGCAGCGGCGGGGGCTCAAGCCTCTACGAGCAGTACTTC
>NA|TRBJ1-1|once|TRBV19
CASSPLQLMNTEAFF
TGTGCCAGTAGTCCTCTACAGCTCATGAACACTGAAGCTTTCTTT
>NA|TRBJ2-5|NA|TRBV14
CASSLNFETQYF
TGTGCCAGCAGCCTAAATTTTGAGACCCAGTACTTC
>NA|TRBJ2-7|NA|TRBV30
CAWSVVGGSYEQYF
TGTGCCTGGAGTGTAGTAGGGGGCTCCTACGAGCAGTACTTC
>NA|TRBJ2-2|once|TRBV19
CASTQNPTLTGELFF
TGTGCCAGTACCCAAAACCCTACCCTCACCGGGGAGCTGTTTTTT
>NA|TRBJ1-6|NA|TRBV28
CASRDTNSPLHF
TGTGCCAGCAGAGATACAAATTCACCCCTCCACTTT
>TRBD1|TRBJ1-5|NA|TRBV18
CASSPRGSTGDQPQHF
TGTGCCAGCTCCCCCAGGGGTAGTACAGGGGATCAGCCCCAGCATTTT
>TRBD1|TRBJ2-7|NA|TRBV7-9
CASSVGQGYEQYF
TGTGCCAGCAGCGTAGGACAGGGCTACGAGCAGTACTTC
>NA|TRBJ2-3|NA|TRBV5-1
CASSLTVLSTDTQYF
TGCGCCAGCAGCTTAACCGTTCTTAGCACAGATACGCAGTATTTT
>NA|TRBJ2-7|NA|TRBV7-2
CASSFVFGSSYEQYF
TGTGCCAGCAGCTTCGTCTTCGGCTCCTCCTACGAGCAGTACTTC
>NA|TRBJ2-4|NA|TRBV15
CATSRENIQGTKNIQYF
TGTGCCACCAGCAGAGAGAATATTCAGGGGACCAAAAACATTCAGTACTTC
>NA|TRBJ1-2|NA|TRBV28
CASSPAGGGYGYTF
TGTGCCAGCAGTCCTGCGGGTGGTGGCTATGGCTACACCTTC
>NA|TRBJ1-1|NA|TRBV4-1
CASSQEQGTEAFF
TGCGCCAGCAGCCAAGAGCAGGGCACTGAAGCTTTCTTT
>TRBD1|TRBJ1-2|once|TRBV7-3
CASSSQGGFQGYTF
TGTGCCAGCAGCTCCCAGGGGGGGTTTCAAGGCTACACCTTC
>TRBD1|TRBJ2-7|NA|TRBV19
CASSRTTGGYEQYF
TGTGCCAGTAGTAGAACGACAGGGGGATACGAGCAGTACTTC
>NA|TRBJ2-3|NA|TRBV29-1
CSAEEDRETDTQYF
TGCAGCGCGGAAGAGGACAGAGAAACAGATACGCAGTATTTT
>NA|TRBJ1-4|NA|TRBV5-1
CASSLLGSTNEKLFF
TGCGCCAGCAGCTTGCTGGGGTCAACTAATGAAAAACTGTTTTTT
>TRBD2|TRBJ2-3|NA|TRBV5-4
CASSLARGGAGDTQYF
TGTGCCAGCAGCTTGGCACGCGGGGGGGCGGGAGATACGCAGTATTTT
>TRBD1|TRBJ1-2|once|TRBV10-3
CAISESTGGNYGYTF
TGTGCCATCAGTGAGTCGACAGGGGGGAACTATGGCTACACCTTC
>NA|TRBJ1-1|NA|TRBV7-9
CASSPETGNTEAFF
TGTGCCAGCAGCCCGGAGACAGGGAACACTGAAGCTTTCTTT
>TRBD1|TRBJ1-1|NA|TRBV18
CASSSLTGMSTEAFF
TGTGCCAGCTCATCCCTGACAGGGATGAGCACTGAAGCTTTCTTT
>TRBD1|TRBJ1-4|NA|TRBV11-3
CASSLRQGGEDERELFF
TGTGCCAGCAGCTTAAGGCAGGGGGGTGAAGATGAAAGAGAACTGTTTTTT
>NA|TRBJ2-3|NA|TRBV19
CASSIGDTDTQYF
TGTGCCAGTAGTATAGGGGACACAGATACGCAGTATTTT
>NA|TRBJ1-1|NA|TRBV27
CASSFSGAYTEAFF
TGTGCCAGCAGTTTTTCAGGGGCTTACACTGAAGCTTTCTTT
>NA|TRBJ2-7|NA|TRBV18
CASSISGGNSYEQYF
TGTGCCAGCTCAATCTCTGGCGGGAACTCCTACGAGCAGTACTTC
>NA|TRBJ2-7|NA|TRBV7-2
CASSLLDQGASEQYF
TGTGCCAGCAGCCTACTGGACCAAGGAGCCTCGGAGCAGTACTTC
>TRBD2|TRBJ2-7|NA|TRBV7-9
CASSQPSGTKSYEQYF
TGTGCCAGCAGCCAACCCTCCGGGACTAAATCTTACGAGCAGTACTTC
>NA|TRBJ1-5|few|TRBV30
CAWSVMGNQPQHF
TGTGCCTGGAGTGTAATGGGGAATCAGCCCCAGCATTTT
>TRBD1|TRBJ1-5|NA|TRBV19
CASSTQGVQPQHF
TGTGCCAGTAGTACCCAGGGGGTTCAGCCCCAGCATTTT
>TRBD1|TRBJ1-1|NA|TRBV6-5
CASITRQGGRTEAFF
TGTGCCAGCATTACAAGACAGGGAGGGAGGACTGAAGCTTTCTTT
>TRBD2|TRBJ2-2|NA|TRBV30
CAWSVQGLAIAGELFF
TGTGCCTGGAGTGTACAGGGACTAGCTATTGCCGGGGAGCTGTTTTTT
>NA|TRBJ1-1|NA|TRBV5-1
CASSLARDGARAFF
TGCGCCAGCAGCTTGGCCCGGGACGGGGCGCGAGCTTTCTTT
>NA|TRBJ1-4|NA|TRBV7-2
CASSLDGYNEKLFF
TGTGCCAGCAGCCTGGACGGATATAATGAAAAACTGTTTTTT
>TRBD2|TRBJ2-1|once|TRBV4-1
CASSQGSGGLYEQFF
TGCGCCAGCAGCCAAGGTAGCGGGGGTCTGTATGAGCAGTTCTTC
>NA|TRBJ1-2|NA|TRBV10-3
CAISAKELDYGYTF
TGTGCCATCAGTGCTAAAGAGTTGGACTATGGCTACACCTTC